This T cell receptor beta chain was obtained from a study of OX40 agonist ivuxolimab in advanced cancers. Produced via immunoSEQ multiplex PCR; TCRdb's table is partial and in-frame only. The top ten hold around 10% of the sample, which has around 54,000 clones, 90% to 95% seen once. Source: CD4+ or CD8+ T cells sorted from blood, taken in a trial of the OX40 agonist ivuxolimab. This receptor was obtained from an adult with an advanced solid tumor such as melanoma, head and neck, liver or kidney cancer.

In nucleotides, the CDR3 is TGTGCAAGTCGCTTCGAACCGACAGGAGAACTAGCGGGGGAAGACGAGCAGTACTTC. This gives the protein CASRFEPTGELAGEDEQYF. The J gene is TRBJ2-7, the V gene TRBV12-2; no DNA check was done on the table's D call, TRBD2. TRBV12-2 has pseudogene status. The CDR3 consists of 19 residues.